This TCR beta chain originates from a study of T cells in tuberculosis. Whole-study findings and limits: Samples were chosen by availability of cryopreserved specimens. Using the GMM-specific repertoire gave about 85% accuracy versus roughly 68% with motifs.

As for this clone: What it binds is not known.

V gave up 4 bases and J gave up 4 bases, with 17 bases separating them. In germline, CDR1 is SGHDT, CDR2 YYEEEE. The CDR3 consists of 15 residues. Generated by immunoSEQ multiplex PCR, the TCRdb table keeps only in-frame clones and is missing some. The sample records under 25,000 clones, around 97% being singletons. Source material: PBMCs. The clonotype originates from a donor aged 10-29 years with latent tuberculosis or without tuberculosis infection. The V and J genes are TRBV5-6 and TRBJ1-2; perhaps TRBD1 as D (5 bases). In DNA, the CDR3 is TGTGCCAGCAGCCCCCGACAGAAAAGACTCTATGGCTACACCTTC. It yields the protein CASSPRQKRLYGYTF.